This entry lists 22 T cell receptor beta chains sequenced from one sample in a study of T cell repertoires in cytomegalovirus infection. TCRdb reprocessed the reads with MiXCR, giving one entry per CDR3 protein. The data contain under 350,000 distinct CDR3 sequences, around 9.6% of them singletons. Sequenced material: PBMCs. The receptors derive from a human donor in good health (CMV status not recorded). Some clones in this sample may be carry-over from other donors' samples.

The CDR3 bases are TGCAGCGTTCAAAGGGATGCGAACTATGGCTACACCTTC. This translates into CSVQRDANYGYTF. This rearrangement joins TRBV29-1 to TRBJ1-2; D unresolved. This CDR3 has 13 amino acids. Germline assignment: CDR1 SQVTM and CDR2 ANQGSEA. V was pared by 5 bases and J by 2 bases, with 12 bases between.

This clonotype has a count of ten or more. This chain uses TRBV6-2 or TRBV6-3 with TRBJ2-3; maybe TRBD1 (6 bases). The germline V gene has CDR1 MNHEY and CDR2 SVGEGT. The CDR3 loop spans 15 amino acids. V was cut by 0 bases and J by 3 bases, with 10 bases left in between. CDR3 DNA sequence: TGTGCCAGCAGTTACTCGAGAGGGGGTACAGATACGCAGTATTTT. Translated: CASSYSRGGTDTQYF.

This clonotype appeared many times. A read error may be the cause here, since a much bigger clone is one base away. This chain links TRBV7-8 with TRBJ1-5; a possible D gene is TRBD1 (5 bases). Germline loops: CDR1 SGHVS, CDR2 FQNEAQ. V gave up 1 base and J gave up 3 bases, with 10 bases separating them. The CDR3 consists of 15 residues. The CDR3 region has the DNA TGTGCCAGCAGCTTAGAGGCAGGGATCAATCAGCCCCAGCATTTT. Translating gives CASSLEAGINQPQHF.

The chain recombines TRBV7-8 with TRBJ2-1; 9 bases agree with TRBD2. Germline CDR1 SGHVS, CDR2 FQNEAQ. The V and J ends lost 8 bases and 4 bases, in that order; junction bases with no gene match: 9. The CDR3 covers 15 residues. The CDR3, as DNA: TGTGCCAGCGTCTACGGCGGGGGGGGATACAATGAGCAGTTCTTC. Protein sequence: CASVYGGGGYNEQFF.

The chain uses TRBV6-4 and TRBJ2-3, with no clear D. The length of the CDR3 is 12 residues. CDR1 and CDR2 from the germline V gene are MRHNA and SNTAGT. Trimming took off 2 bases at V and 5 bases at J, with 5 bases between the two ends. Here the CDR3 reads CASSDEEDTQYF. The CDR3 DNA is TGTGCCAGCAGTGACGAGGAAGATACGCAGTATTTT.

This clonotype occurred many times. The chain couples TRBV14 to TRBJ2-7; either TRBD1 or TRBD2 may fit D (5 bases each). CDR1 is SGHDN, CDR2 FVKESK, per germline. Trimming shortened V by 3 bases and J by 7 bases, and 19 bases separated the two germline ends. The CDR3 consists of 15 residues. CDR3 protein: CASSHVRTGLGEQYF. The CDR3 bases are TGTGCCAGCAGCCACGTTAGAACGGGGCTCGGGGAGCAGTACTTC.

The chain joins TRBV24-1 to TRBJ1-1; a possible D gene is TRBD1 (6 bases). Germline lookup yields CDR1 KGHDR and CDR2 SFDVKD. Trimming stripped 4 bases from V and 7 bases from J, with 12 bases between. The CDR3 extends over 13 amino acids. In DNA, the CDR3 is TGTGCCACCAGTGACCAGACAGGAGATGAAGCTTTCTTT. Its translation: CATSDQTGDEAFF.

J is TRBJ1-4 and V is TRBV5-5; D gene uncertain. CDR1 SGHKS and CDR2 YYEKEE come from the germline V gene (reference sequence). Trimming removed 4 bases at V and 1 base at J, with 11 bases between. The CDR3 length is 15 residues. CDR3 region: CASSTSSVTNEKLFF. DNA of the CDR3: TGTGCCAGCAGCACCTCCTCGGTAACTAATGAAAAACTGTTTTTT.

The chain uses TRBV28 and TRBJ1-1, with 9 nucleotides matching TRBD1. V gave up 4 bases and J gave up 7 bases; unmatched junction bases: 10. The CDR3 runs 15 residues. The germline V gene has CDR1 MDHEN and CDR2 SYDVKM. CDR3 coding DNA: TGTGCCAGCAGTTCGCCGGGACAGGGTTTAATTGAAGCTTTCTTT. This sequence encodes CASSSPGQGLIEAFF.

This clonotype occurred many times. V usage is TRBV2 and J usage is TRBJ2-5; no clear D. Trimming removed 7 bases at V and 1 base at J, with 10 bases between. CDR3 length equals 13 residues. Germline lookup yields CDR1 SNHLY and CDR2 FYNNEI. The CDR3 bases are TGTGCCAGCAAGTTGGCGCTCCAAGAGACCCAGTACTTC. Residues: CASKLALQETQYF.

V gene TRBV28 combines with J gene TRBJ1-3, with D unclear. CDR3 length: 13 amino acids. Germline V gene sequence: CDR1 MDHEN, CDR2 SYDVKM. The V end lost 4 bases, the J end lost 7 bases, and 11 bases lay between the germline ends. Here the CDR3 reads CASSSDPPNTIYF. CDR3 nucleotide sequence: TGTGCCAGCAGTTCGGACCCCCCGAACACCATATATTTT.

This clonotype was detected many times. The chain uses TRBV7-2 and TRBJ1-3, with D unresolved. The length of the CDR3 is 16 residues. Trimming pared 1 base from V and 2 bases from J, leaving 12 bases between. CDR1 is SGHTA, CDR2 FQGNSA, per germline. The CDR3 reads CASSLGNIRTGNTIYF. DNA of the CDR3: TGTGCCAGCAGCTTAGGAAACATTCGGACTGGAAACACCATATATTTT.

This clonotype was detected ten times or more. The chain links TRBV20-1 to TRBJ2-1; the D call may be TRBD1 or TRBD2 (5 bases each). There are 16 residues in the CDR3. Trimming shortened V by 0 bases and J by 1 base, and 13 bases separated the two germline ends. Per the germline V gene, CDR1 is DFQATT and CDR2 is SNEGSKA (reference sequence). CDR3 in DNA: TGCAGTGCTAGAGATAGGGACGGCTGGTCCTACAATGAGCAGTTCTTC. It encodes CSARDRDGWSYNEQFF.

This clonotype was recorded many times. The chain employs TRBV6-2 or TRBV6-3 and TRBJ2-5, with D maybe TRBD2 (6 bases). CDR3 size: 13 residues. Per germline, CDR1 MNHEY and CDR2 SVGEGT. Trimming stripped 5 bases from V and 4 bases from J, with 11 bases between. This CDR3 is CASSPQGGETQYF. The CDR3 region has the DNA TGTGCCAGCAGTCCCCAGGGAGGAGAGACCCAGTACTTC.

The table lists this clonotype with many counts. V usage is TRBV12-3 or TRBV12-4 and J usage is TRBJ2-7; either TRBD1 or TRBD2 may supply D (6 bases each). This CDR3 contains 16 residues. V was shortened by 2 bases and J by 12 bases, with 26 bases between the two germline ends. The CDR3 region is CASSLRIGGRIASPYF. The CDR3 region has the DNA TGTGCCAGCAGTTTACGGATCGGGGGCAGAATAGCCTCGCCGTACTTC.

This clonotype was detected many times. This sequence joins TRBV7-2 and TRBJ2-5, with D perhaps matching TRBD2 (5 bases). The CDR3 runs to 13 residues. The V gene lost 5 bases and the J gene lost 2 bases, with 9 bases spanning the gap. The V gene's germline CDR1 is SGHTA and CDR2 FQGNSA. Here the CDR3 reads CASSPRRQETQYF. CDR3 DNA: TGTGCCAGCAGCCCCCGGAGGCAAGAGACCCAGTACTTC.

The V and J genes are TRBV6-2 or TRBV6-3 and TRBJ1-2; D unclear. This CDR3 region has 12 residues. V lost 4 bases to trimming and J lost 6 bases, with 9 bases between them. The germline CDR1 and CDR2 sequences are MNHEY and SVGEGT. Written as DNA, the CDR3 is TGTGCCAGCAGTTCCGTGGGCCATGGCTACACCTTC. Protein sequence: CASSSVGHGYTF.

The genes are TRBV2 and TRBJ2-4, with 9 nucleotides matching TRBD1. The ends lost 4 bases at V and 2 bases at J; junction bases unmatched: 9. Germline V gives CDR1 SNHLY, CDR2 FYNNEI. The CDR3 has 17 amino acids. CDR3 region: CASSGNRGQGTKNIQYF. In nucleotides, the CDR3 is TGTGCCAGCAGTGGTAACAGGGGGCAAGGGACCAAAAACATTCAGTACTTC.

A few counts support this clonotype. This sequence joins TRBV10-3 and TRBJ1-1; a possible D gene is TRBD1 (6 bases). The germline V gene encodes CDR1 ENHRY and CDR2 SYGVKD. V gave up 6 bases and J gave up 0 bases, with 11 bases separating them. The CDR3 is made up of 14 amino acids. CDR3 residues: CAIREGQLNTEAFF. CDR3 DNA sequence: TGTGCCATCAGGGAAGGACAGCTGAACACTGAAGCTTTCTTT.

This clonotype was seen repeatedly, ten times or more. The V and J genes are TRBV29-1 and TRBJ1-2; D uncertain. The CDR3 has 11 amino acids. V lost 1 base, J lost 7 bases, and 7 bases lay in between. Germline V CDR1 and CDR2: SQVTM, ANQGSEA. CDR3 bases: TGCAGCGTTGAAGGCAGGAGTGGCTACACCTTC. Translated: CSVEGRSGYTF. The entire variable domain, with the rest obtained from reference TRBV29-1 and TRBJ1-2, is as follows: SAVISQKPSRDICQRGTSLTIQCQVDSQVTMMFWYRQQPGQSLTLIATANQGSEATYESGFVIDKFPISRPNLTFSTLTVSNMSPEDSSIYLCSVEGRSGYTFGSGTRLTVV.

This clonotype was observed a handful of times. The V gene is TRBV18, the J gene TRBJ2-2; D remains ambiguous. V was shortened by 1 base and J by 8 bases, with 11 bases between the two germline ends. CDR1 KGHSH and CDR2 LQKENI come from the germline V gene. This CDR3 region has 14 residues. CDR3 sequence: CASSPQDFMGELFF. As DNA, the CDR3 is TGTGCCAGCTCACCACAAGACTTTATGGGGGAGCTGTTTTTT. Full variable domain (rest looked up from reference TRBV18 and TRBJ2-2): NAGVMQNPRHLVRRRGQEARLRCSPMKGHSHVYWYRQLPEEGLKFMVYLQKENIIDESGMPKERFSAEFPKEGPSILRIQQVVRGDSAAYFCASSPQDFMGELFFGEGSRLTVL.

This clonotype occurred many times. This rearrangement joins TRBV6-5 to TRBJ1-1; possibly TRBD1 for D (6 bases). The CDR3 sequence is 14 residues long. Germline assignment: CDR1 MNHEY and CDR2 SVGAGI. V was cut by 2 bases and J by 4 bases, with 11 bases left in between. CDR3 nucleotides: TGTGCCAGCAGTTACGACAGGAAGGTCACTGAAGCTTTCTTT. Protein sequence: CASSYDRKVTEAFF.